Listed below are T cell receptor beta chains from one sample, sequenced in a study of cytomegalovirus exposure and HLA in healthy donors. Sequencing used immunoSEQ multiplex PCR; TCRdb keeps in-frame clones, though not all of them. The sample contains approximately 60,000 clones, 90% to 95% of which appear only once. The source material was PBMCs. The receptors were sampled from a woman younger than 30 in good health and CMV-seronegative. CDR3s include the opening cysteine and the closing phenylalanine or tryptophan. The D gene is left open where the match is weak. Not every row has a clone size; where given, it reads once, few, many or a size class.

V: TRBV4-1; J: TRBJ1-2; D: .; size: few; CDR3: CASSQGEWGTPPTKNYGYTF; DNA: TGCGCCAGCAGCCAAGGGGAATGGGGGACACCCCCAACGAAGAACTATGGCTACACCTTC
V: TRBV4-3; J: TRBJ1-5; D: .; size: once; CDR3: CASSQDGGKNQPQHF; DNA: TGCGCCAGCAGCCAAGACGGGGGAAAAAATCAGCCCCAGCATTTT
V: TRBV6-5; J: TRBJ1-1; D: .; size: .; CDR3: CASSYSLTGNTEAFF; DNA: TGTGCCAGCAGTTACTCCTTGACTGGGAACACTGAAGCTTTCTTT
V: TRBV11-2; J: TRBJ2-1; D: .; size: .; CDR3: CASSLLLASSYNEQFF; DNA: TGTGCCAGCAGCTTACTTCTAGCGAGCTCCTACAATGAGCAGTTCTTC
V: TRBV5-4; J: TRBJ2-1; D: .; size: once; CDR3: CASSLGGSYNEQFF; DNA: TGTGCCAGCAGCTTGGGAGGGAGCTACAATGAGCAGTTCTTC
V: TRBV6-6; J: TRBJ1-1; D: .; size: .; CDR3: CASSPLGGGGYAEAFF; DNA: TGTGCCAGCAGCCCACTGGGTGGCGGAGGGTACGCTGAAGCTTTCTTT
V: TRBV5-1; J: TRBJ2-7; D: .; size: .; CDR3: CATRGGWPLYEQYF; DNA: TGCGCCACCCGAGGGGGTTGGCCCCTCTACGAGCAGTACTTC
V: TRBV4-3; J: TRBJ2-1; D: .; size: few; CDR3: CASSQDYASPHNEQFF; DNA: TGCGCCAGCAGCCAAGATTATGCTAGCCCCCACAATGAGCAGTTCTTC
V: TRBV5-4; J: TRBJ2-7; D: TRBD2; size: .; CDR3: CASSLAPGGSYEQYF; DNA: TGTGCCAGCAGCTTGGCACCCGGGGGGTCCTACGAGCAGTACTTC
V: TRBV5-1; J: TRBJ1-2; D: TRBD1; size: .; CDR3: CASSSQGETINYGYTF; DNA: TGCGCCAGCAGCTCTCAGGGGGAGACTATCAACTATGGCTACACCTTC
V: TRBV6-5; J: TRBJ2-3; D: TRBD2; size: .; CDR3: CASSYPVGGTDTQYF; DNA: TGTGCCAGCAGTTACCCGGTGGGGGGGACAGATACGCAGTATTTT
V: TRBV6-6; J: TRBJ1-1; D: .; size: .; CDR3: CASSYFGVDTEAFF; DNA: TGTGCCAGCAGTTATTTCGGGGTGGACACTGAAGCTTTCTTT
V: TRBV30; J: TRBJ2-3; D: .; size: .; CDR3: CAWSVGRGFTDTQYF; DNA: TGTGCCTGGAGTGTAGGTCGGGGATTCACAGATACGCAGTATTTT
V: TRBV6-4; J: TRBJ1-2; D: .; size: .; CDR3: CASSDSAGAYGYTF; DNA: TGTGCCAGCAGTGACTCAGCAGGGGCGTATGGCTACACCTTC
V: TRBV5-4; J: TRBJ2-7; D: .; size: .; CDR3: CASSPAPRGAQYEQYF; DNA: TGTGCCAGCAGCCCGGCCCCCAGGGGGGCCCAATACGAGCAGTACTTC
V: TRBV18; J: TRBJ2-3; D: .; size: .; CDR3: CASSPRRGRTEGDTQYF; DNA: TGTGCCAGCTCACCAAGGAGGGGCAGGACCGAAGGGGATACGCAGTATTTT
V: TRBV2; J: TRBJ2-3; D: TRBD1; size: .; CDR3: CARTGASTDTQYF; DNA: TGTGCCAGAACAGGGGCAAGCACAGATACGCAGTATTTT
V: TRBV30; J: TRBJ2-5; D: .; size: .; CDR3: CAWSVYEGVTQYF; DNA: TGTGCCTGGAGTGTATATGAGGGAGTGACCCAGTACTTC
V: TRBV18; J: TRBJ1-6; D: TRBD1; size: once; CDR3: CASSFGQGNSPLHF; DNA: TGTGCCAGCTCATTCGGACAGGGAAATTCACCCCTCCACTTT
V: TRBV19; J: TRBJ2-3; D: TRBD2; size: once; CDR3: CASSRLAATDTQYF; DNA: TGTGCCAGTAGTAGACTAGCGGCTACAGATACGCAGTATTTT
V: TRBV25-1; J: TRBJ1-1; D: TRBD1; size: .; CDR3: CASSGAGGTGLAFF; DNA: TGTGCCAGCAGTGGAGCCGGTGGGACAGGGTTAGCTTTCTTT
V: TRBV5-4; J: TRBJ2-2; D: TRBD2; size: few; CDR3: CASSPTGSGGYTGELFF; DNA: TGTGCCAGCAGCCCAACCGGGAGCGGGGGTTACACCGGGGAGCTGTTTTTT
V: TRBV19; J: TRBJ1-5; D: .; size: .; CDR3: CASTRDLRNNQPQHF; DNA: TGTGCCAGTACTCGGGACTTGAGAAACAATCAGCCCCAGCATTTT
V: TRBV5-4; J: TRBJ2-4; D: TRBD2; size: .; CDR3: CASSFAGVNIQYF; DNA: TGTGCCAGCAGCTTTGCGGGGGTAAACATTCAGTACTTC
V: TRBV5-1; J: TRBJ2-7; D: TRBD1; size: .; CDR3: CASSLVGQGVEQYF; DNA: TGCGCCAGCAGCTTGGTGGGACAGGGGGTCGAGCAGTACTTC
V: TRBV5-8; J: TRBJ1-6; D: .; size: once; CDR3: CASSLGSSYNSPLHF; DNA: TGTGCCAGCAGCTTAGGGAGCTCCTATAATTCACCCCTCCACTTT
V: TRBV10-3; J: TRBJ2-7; D: .; size: .; CDR3: CAIGGSRDSPYEQYF; DNA: TGTGCCATCGGGGGGAGCCGGGACAGCCCCTACGAGCAGTACTTC
V: TRBV27; J: TRBJ2-7; D: .; size: .; CDR3: CASSLSRGDEQYF; DNA: TGTGCCAGCAGTTTATCGCGGGGAGACGAGCAGTACTTC
V: TRBV7-9; J: TRBJ2-7; D: TRBD2; size: .; CDR3: CASSLLSGGSYEQYF; DNA: TGTGCCAGCAGCTTGCTCAGCGGGGGTTCCTACGAGCAGTACTTC
V: TRBV7-9; J: TRBJ2-1; D: .; size: once; CDR3: CASSRRGGTGRNEQFF; DNA: TGTGCCAGCAGCAGGCGCGGGGGGACAGGGAGAAATGAGCAGTTCTTC